This TCR beta chain is drawn from a study of early T cells in non-severe SARS-CoV-2 infection. Study-wide points: Lookups in VDJdb leaned toward anti-spike CD8 responses and missed private and CD4 specificities.

Individual cDNA molecules received unique molecular identifiers during library preparation. TCRdb itself ran the 5' RACE reads through MiXCR, one entry per CDR3 protein. The table lists approximately 74,000 distinct CDR3 sequences, around 15% of them singletons. This clonotype was recorded many times. Its antigen is unidentified. Per the germline V gene, CDR1 is SGHRS and CDR2 is YFSETQ. The length of the CDR3 is 15 residues. Trimming left V 1 base short and J 0 bases short, with 11 bases between. The chain has TRBV5-1 and TRBJ2-7; D remains unclear. Sequenced: whole blood. This TCR came from an adult who was a healthcare worker with PCR-confirmed SARS-CoV-2 infection or an uninfected control (not recorded which). This CDR3 reads CASSLIPRDSYEQYF. DNA for the CDR3: TGCGCCAGCAGCTTGATCCCAAGGGACTCCTACGAGCAGTACTTC. The full variable domain, its missing parts supplied by reference TRBV5-1 and TRBJ2-7, is KAGVTQTPRYLIKTRGQQVTLSCSPISGHRSVSWYQQTPGQGLQFLFEYFSETQRNKGNFPGRFSGRQFSNSRSEMNVSTLELGDSALYLCASSLIPRDSYEQYFGPGTRLTVT.